This T cell receptor (beta chain) originates from a study of cytomegalovirus exposure and HLA in healthy donors. Study-wide results and limits: Later on, analysis showed that most CMV-associated TCR beta chains appeared to be HLA-restricted. Other equally common chains were less clonally expanded than HLA-associated TCR beta chains, a later analysis showed.

This cohort consisted of healthy bone marrow donors. The CDR3 totals 14 residues. The germline gives CDR1 MNHEY, CDR2 SVGAGI. V was pared by 6 bases and J by 7 bases, with 16 bases between. Concerning this clone: Its antigen is as yet unknown.

The PCR made use of 60 Vbeta and 13 Jbeta primers. Data came from immunoSEQ multiplex PCR; TCRdb stores just in-frame clones and leaves some out. Of over 150,000 clones listed, under 90% were seen once; the top ten hold approximately 0.092%. What was sequenced was PBMCs. This TCR was sampled from a boy aged 2 to 10 in good health and CMV-seronegative. V usage is TRBV6-5 and J usage is TRBJ2-1; possible D gene TRBD1, 7 bases. CDR3 residues: CASSPGRGRNEQFF. The CDR3 DNA follows: TGTGCCAGCAGCCCCGGCAGGGGGAGGAATGAGCAGTTCTTC.